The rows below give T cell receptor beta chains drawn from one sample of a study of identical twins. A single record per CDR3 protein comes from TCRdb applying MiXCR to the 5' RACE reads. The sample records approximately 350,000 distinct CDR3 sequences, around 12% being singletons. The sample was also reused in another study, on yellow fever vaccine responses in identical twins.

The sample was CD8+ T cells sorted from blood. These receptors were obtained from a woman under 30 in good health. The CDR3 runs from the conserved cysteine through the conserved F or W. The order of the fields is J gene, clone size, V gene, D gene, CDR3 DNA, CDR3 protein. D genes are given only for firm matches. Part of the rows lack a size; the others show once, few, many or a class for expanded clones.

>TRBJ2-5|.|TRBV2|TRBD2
TGTGCCAGCAGGGGACTAGCGGGAGTGATAGAGACCCAGTACTTC
CASRGLAGVIETQYF
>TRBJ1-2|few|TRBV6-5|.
TGTGCCAGCAGTTACGAGTCTACCTATGGCTACACCTTC
CASSYESTYGYTF
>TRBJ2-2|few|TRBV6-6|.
TGTGCCAGCAGTTACGCCTCGCCCGGGGAGCTGTTTTTT
CASSYASPGELFF
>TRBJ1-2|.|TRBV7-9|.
TGTGCCAGCAGCGGTTCCCGGGACCGATTATATAACTATGGCTACACCTTC
CASSGSRDRLYNYGYTF
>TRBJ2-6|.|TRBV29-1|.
TGCAGCGTTGAAGATCGGGGGCCTGGGGCCAACGTCCTGACTTTC
CSVEDRGPGANVLTF
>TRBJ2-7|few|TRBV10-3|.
TGTGCCATCAGTGAGCCCGATTCTTTGCTGGGGGGCTACGAGCAGTACTTC
CAISEPDSLLGGYEQYF
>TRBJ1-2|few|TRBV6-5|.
TGTGCCAGCAGACCCGGGGACTATGGCTACACCTTC
CASRPGDYGYTF
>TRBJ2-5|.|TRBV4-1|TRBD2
TGCGCCAGCAGCCAAGCGGGGGGGGTTGAGACCCAGTACTTC
CASSQAGGVETQYF
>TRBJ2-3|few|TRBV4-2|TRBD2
TGTGCCAGCAGCCAAGAAGGGGGAACGGGGGGGTCTGATACGCAGTATTTT
CASSQEGGTGGSDTQYF
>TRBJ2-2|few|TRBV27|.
TGTGCCAGCAGGGGCGATAACACCGGGGAGCTGTTTTTT
CASRGDNTGELFF
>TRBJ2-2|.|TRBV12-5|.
TGTGCTAGTGGTTTGGTACTGGGTAGACGTATTACCGGGGAGCTGTTTTTT
CASGLVLGRRITGELFF
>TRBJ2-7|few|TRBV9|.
TGCGCCAGCAGCGTAGGAGGAGGGGGCTCCTACGAGCAGTACTTC
CASSVGGGGSYEQYF
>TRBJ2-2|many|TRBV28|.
TGTGCCAGCCTTTCATCAGATCGGATTCGGGTCGGGGAGCTGTTTTTT
CASLSSDRIRVGELFF
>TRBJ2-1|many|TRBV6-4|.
TGTGCCAGCAGTGACCGGTCCGAGGCCAATGAGCAGTTCTTC
CASSDRSEANEQFF
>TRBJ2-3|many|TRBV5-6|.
TGTGCCAGCAGCGCCGGGACGGCGAGCACAGATACGCAGTATTTT
CASSAGTASTDTQYF
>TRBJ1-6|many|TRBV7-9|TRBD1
TGTGCCAGCGACAGGGCAGGTTCACCCCTCCACTTT
CASDRAGSPLHF
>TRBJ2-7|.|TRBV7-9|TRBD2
TGTGCCAGCAGCTTAGTGGGGGGGGACTACGAGCAGTACTTC
CASSLVGGDYEQYF
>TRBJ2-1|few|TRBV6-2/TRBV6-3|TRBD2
TGTGCCAGCAGTTACTCGATCCGGATCAGGGACTACTATGAGCAGTTCTTC
CASSYSIRIRDYYEQFF
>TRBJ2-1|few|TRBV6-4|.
TGTGCCAGCAGTGACTACGCGGTACCCTACAATGAGCAGTTCTTC
CASSDYAVPYNEQFF
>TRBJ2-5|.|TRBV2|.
TGTGCCAGCAGTCTCACAAACCCACCGGGATCCCAAGAGACCCAGTACTTC
CASSLTNPPGSQETQYF
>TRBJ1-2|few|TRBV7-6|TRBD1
TGTGCCAGCAGCTCCTCATGGACAGGGGCTTTGGCTGGCTACACCTTC
CASSSSWTGALAGYTF
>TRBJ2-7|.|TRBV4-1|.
TGCGCCAGCAGCCACGACGACATCTCCTACGAGCAGTACTTC
CASSHDDISYEQYF
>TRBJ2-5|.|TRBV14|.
TGTGCCAGCAGCCAAGGACATCAGGAGACCCAGTACTTC
CASSQGHQETQYF
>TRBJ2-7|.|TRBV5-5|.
TGTGCCAGCAGCTTGGTGGGGGGTGTTGGGACTGCTGTTTACGAGCAGTACTTC
CASSLVGGVGTAVYEQYF
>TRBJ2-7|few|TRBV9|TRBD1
TGTGCCAGCAGCGTAGCTATGGACAGGGACTACGAGCAGTACTTC
CASSVAMDRDYEQYF
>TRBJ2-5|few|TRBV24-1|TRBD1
TGTGCCACCAGTGGGGTACAGGGGACAAAGGGCCAAGAGACCCAGTACTTC
CATSGVQGTKGQETQYF
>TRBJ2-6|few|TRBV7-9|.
TGTGCCAGCAGCTTAGAAAGGCTGGCGGATGGGGCCAACGTCCTGACTTTC
CASSLERLADGANVLTF
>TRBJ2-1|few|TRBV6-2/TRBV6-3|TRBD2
TGTGCCAGCAGCCCGGGACTAGCGGACTCCTACAATGAGCAGTTCTTC
CASSPGLADSYNEQFF
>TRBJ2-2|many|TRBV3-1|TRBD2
TGTGCCAGCAGCCACATTAAGCGGGAACTAAACACCGGGGAGCTGTTTTTT
CASSHIKRELNTGELFF
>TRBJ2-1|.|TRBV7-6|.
TGTGCCAGCAGCTTAGCGATTGGGGGACGGCAGTTCTTC
CASSLAIGGRQFF
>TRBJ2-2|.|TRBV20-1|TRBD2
TGCAGTGCTAGGGCCGCTAGCGGAGACACCGGGGAGCTGTTTTTT
CSARAASGDTGELFF
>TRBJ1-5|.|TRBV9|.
TGTGCCAGCAGCGTAGGGGGGGGACAGCCCCAGCATTTT
CASSVGGGQPQHF
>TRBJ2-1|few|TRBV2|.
TGTGCCAGCAGAGCGGGCAATGAGCAGTTCTTC
CASRAGNEQFF
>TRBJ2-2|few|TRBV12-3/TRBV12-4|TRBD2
TGTGCCAGCAGTCCGGGAGGACTAGCGGGAGGGCCTATATCCGGGGAGCTGTTTTTT
CASSPGGLAGGPISGELFF
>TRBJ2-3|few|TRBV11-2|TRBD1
TGTGCCAGCAGCTCCGGGACAGGGTTTGGCACAGATACGCAGTATTTT
CASSSGTGFGTDTQYF
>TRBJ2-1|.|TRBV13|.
TGTGCCAGCAGCTTAGAGATCGGTCGGCAGTTCTTC
CASSLEIGRQFF
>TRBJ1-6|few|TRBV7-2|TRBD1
TGTGCCAGCAGCGAGACAGGGTATTCACCCCTCCACTTT
CASSETGYSPLHF
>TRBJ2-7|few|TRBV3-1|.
TGTGCCAGCAGCCAAGGTACCAATAGGGGTAGCTCCTACGAGCAGTACTTC
CASSQGTNRGSSYEQYF
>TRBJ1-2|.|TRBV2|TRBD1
TGTGCCAGCAGCCTTGGGACAGGGGATATCTATGGCTACACCTTC
CASSLGTGDIYGYTF
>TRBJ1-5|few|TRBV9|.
TGTGCCAGCAGTGCCGGGGGTTGGGATCAGCCCCAGCATTTT
CASSAGGWDQPQHF